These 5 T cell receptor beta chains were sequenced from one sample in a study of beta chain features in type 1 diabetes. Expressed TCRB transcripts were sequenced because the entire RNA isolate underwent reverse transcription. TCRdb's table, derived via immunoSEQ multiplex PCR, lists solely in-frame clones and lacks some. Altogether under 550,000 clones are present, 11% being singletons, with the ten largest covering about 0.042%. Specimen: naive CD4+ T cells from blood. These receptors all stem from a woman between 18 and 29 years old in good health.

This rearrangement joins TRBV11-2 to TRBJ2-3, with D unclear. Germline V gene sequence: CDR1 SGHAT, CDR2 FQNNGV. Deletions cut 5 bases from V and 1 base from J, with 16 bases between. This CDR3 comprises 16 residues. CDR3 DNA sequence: TGTGCCAGCAGCAAATCCCCTGGTGGGGGCACAGATACGCAGTATTTT. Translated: CASSKSPGGGTDTQYF.

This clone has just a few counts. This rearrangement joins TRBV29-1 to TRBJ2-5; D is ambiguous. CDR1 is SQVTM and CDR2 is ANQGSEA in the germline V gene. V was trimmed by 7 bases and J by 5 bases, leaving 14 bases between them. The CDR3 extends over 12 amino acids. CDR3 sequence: CSGVGLAETQYF. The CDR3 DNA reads TGCAGCGGGGTAGGATTGGCGGAGACCCAGTACTTC.

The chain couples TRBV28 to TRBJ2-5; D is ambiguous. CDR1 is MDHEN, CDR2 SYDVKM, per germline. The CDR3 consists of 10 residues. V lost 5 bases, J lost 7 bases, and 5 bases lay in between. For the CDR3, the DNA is TGTGCCAGCAGTAGGTGGACCCAGTACTTC. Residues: CASSRWTQYF.

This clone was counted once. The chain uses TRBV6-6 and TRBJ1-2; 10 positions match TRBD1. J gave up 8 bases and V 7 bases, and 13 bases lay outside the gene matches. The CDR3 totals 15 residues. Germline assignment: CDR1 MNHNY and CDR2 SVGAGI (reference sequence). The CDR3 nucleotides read TGTGCCAGCATCAACCCGGGACAGGGGATCAGAGGCTACACCTTC. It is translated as CASINPGQGIRGYTF.

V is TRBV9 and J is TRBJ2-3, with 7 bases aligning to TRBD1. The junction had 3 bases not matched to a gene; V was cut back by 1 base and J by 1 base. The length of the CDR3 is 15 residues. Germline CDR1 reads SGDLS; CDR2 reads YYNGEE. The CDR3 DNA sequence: TGTGCCAGCAGCGTACTAGGGGGCGGCACAGATACGCAGTATTTT. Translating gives CASSVLGGGTDTQYF. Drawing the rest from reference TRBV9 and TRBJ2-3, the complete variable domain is DSGVTQTPKHLITATGQRVTLRCSPRSGDLSVYWYQQSLDQGLQFLIQYYNGEERAKGNILERFSAQQFPDLHSELNLSSLELGDSALYFCASSVLGGGTDTQYFGPGTRLTVL.